The clone carrying this T cell receptor (beta chain) was seen only a few times. Its antigen is unidentified. These data are taken from a study of T-cell reconstitution after alpha-beta-depleted transplantation in children. TCRbeta library preparation incorporated unique molecular identifiers. TCRdb recomputed calls from the PCR reads with MiXCR, one row per CDR3 protein. The sample includes 300,000 to 400,000 distinct CDR3 sequences, around 16% of them seen just once. The study's findings and limits: T-cell numbers and diversity, one year after transplant, stemmed largely from T cells that were newly produced.

The source of this sequence is a male patient between 2 and 15 years old who had a stem cell transplant for acute lymphoblastic leukemia, so the T cells may come from the graft donor. The sample consisted of PBMCs, mostly from graft donor cells, taken 360 days after TCRalphabeta/CD19-depleted stem cell transplant.

As DNA, the CDR3 is TGTGCCAGCAGGGTTGGGAGGATGAAAAACAATGAGCAGTTCTTC. Translated, it gives CASRVGRMKNNEQFF. The V gene is TRBV7-8, the J gene TRBJ2-1; D is possibly TRBD2 (6 bases). There are 15 residues in the CDR3. Deletions cut 6 bases from V and 5 bases from J, with 17 bases between. Germline CDR1 is SGHVS and CDR2 is FQNEAQ. Using reference TRBV7-8 and TRBJ2-1 for the parts outside the CDR3, the full variable domain is GAGVSQSPRYKVAKRGQDVALRCDPISGHVSLFWYQQALGQGPEFLTYFQNEAQLDKSGLPSDRFFAERPEGSVSTLKIQRTQQEDSAVYLCASRVGRMKNNEQFFGPGTRLTVL.